A selection of T cell receptor beta chains follows, all from one sample in a study of post-analysis software for immune sequencing data. TCRdb itself ran the PCR reads through MiXCR, one entry per CDR3 protein. The sample lists about 400,000 distinct CDR3 sequences; less than 40% were seen once. Sequenced: blood. These receptor sequences come from a girl between 10 and 17 years old with multiple sclerosis. Both conserved end residues are part of each CDR3. A D gene is named only where the DNA matches it firmly. Where a row states a size, it is once, few, many or the class of an expanded clone; other rows omit it.

>14|TRBV5-1|TRBJ2-7|NA|NA
TGCGCCAGCAGCCCCGGACAGCTTTTGGATACGCGGTATTTT
CASSPGQLLDTRYF
>16|TRBV9|TRBJ2-3|many|TRBD2
TGTGCCAGCAGCGTGGGGACTAGCGGGGGGAAAGATACGCAGTATTTT
CASSVGTSGGKDTQYF
>17|TRBV11-2|TRBJ2-1|few|NA
TGTGCCAGCAGCTCCCCTACAGGGATAAGCTCCTACAATGAGCAGTTCTTC
CASSSPTGISSYNEQFF
>15|TRBV3-1|TRBJ2-7|few|TRBD1
TGTGCCAGCAGCCAAGAAGGCAGGGGGCTCTACGAGCAGTACTTC
CASSQEGRGLYEQYF
>16|TRBV7-9|TRBJ2-1|few|NA
TGTGCCAGCAGCCCCCCGCGGGCTCTCACCTACAATGAGCAGTTCTTC
CASSPPRALTYNEQFF
>13|TRBV2|TRBJ1-1|NA|NA
TGTGTCAGCCGCCCGAGGGGTCACACTGAAGCTTTCTTT
CVSRPRGHTEAFF
>16|TRBV5-1|TRBJ1-5|NA|NA
TGCGCCAGCAGCTCCAGGGTGGAATATAGCAATCAGCCCCAGCATTTT
CASSSRVEYSNQPQHF
>15|TRBV4-3|TRBJ2-6|NA|NA
TGCGCCAGCAGCCAAGTTAGCTCTGGGGCCAACGTCCTGACTTTC
CASSQVSSGANVLTF
>13|TRBV28|TRBJ2-7|NA|TRBD1
TGTGCCAGCAGTTTCCTCGGACAGGGCGAGCAGTACTTC
CASSFLGQGEQYF
>17|TRBV7-9|TRBJ1-2|once|NA
TGTGCCAGCAGCTTAGCGCAAATCTCGGCAGGATCCTATGGCTGCACCTTC
CASSLAQISAGSYGCTF
>15|TRBV7-9|TRBJ2-7|NA|NA
TGTGCCAGCAGTTCCGACCGATCGAGCTCCTACGAGCAGTACTTC
CASSSDRSSSYEQYF
>12|TRBV12-3/TRBV12-4|TRBJ1-4|NA|NA
TGTGCCAGCAGCACGGCAGAATTAAAACTGTTTTTT
CASSTAELKLFF
>19|TRBV28|TRBJ1-4|once|TRBD1
TGTGCCAGCAGTCCAACGGACAGGGTCGATTATGCAACTAATGAAAAACTGTTTTTT
CASSPTDRVDYATNEKLFF
>17|TRBV4-1|TRBJ2-5|NA|TRBD2
TGCGCCAGCAGCCCCCGGGTCCAAGGGGACGGGAGGAATGAGCAGTACTTC
CASSPRVQGDGRNEQYF
>14|TRBV5-1|TRBJ1-4|few|NA
TGCGCCAGCAGCACCGGGACTCCCCAGGAAAAACTGTTTTTT
CASSTGTPQEKLFF
>16|TRBV13|TRBJ2-1|NA|TRBD1
TGTGCCAGCAGTTACCAAGGGACAGGGCCTTACAATGAGCAGTTCTTC
CASSYQGTGPYNEQFF
>14|TRBV6-2/TRBV6-3|TRBJ1-2|NA|NA
TGTGCCAGCACCCTCCCCGGACAGACCTATGGCTACACCTTC
CASTLPGQTYGYTF
>18|TRBV6-5|TRBJ1-1|NA|NA
TGTGCCAGCAGTTACTCGACTCGACAGTCTGGGGTCTACACTGAAGCTTTCTTT
CASSYSTRQSGVYTEAFF
>16|TRBV29-1|TRBJ1-4|NA|NA
TGCAGCGTTGCCTCTGATATCACAGGGCCTTATTCGGTGCGGTTTTTT
CSVASDITGPYSVRFF
>12|TRBV12-3/TRBV12-4|TRBJ1-4|NA|NA
TGTGCCAGCGGCAGGGGTAATGAAAAACTGTTTTTT
CASGRGNEKLFF
>16|TRBV4-1|TRBJ1-5|NA|NA
TGCGCCAGCAGCCTAGAGATAGTGGTAGTTGATCAGCCCCAGCATTTT
CASSLEIVVVDQPQHF
>13|TRBV25-1|TRBJ1-2|NA|TRBD1
TGTGCCAGCAGGGGGACAGGGGGTGATGGCTACACCTTC
CASRGTGGDGYTF
>13|TRBV6-5|TRBJ1-2|NA|NA
TGTGCCAGCACCCAGTGGGGGGAAGGTGGCTACACCTTC
CASTQWGEGGYTF
>14|TRBV5-5|TRBJ1-2|few|TRBD1
TGTGCCAGCAGTCCACCACAGGGGACGAGTGGCTACACCTTC
CASSPPQGTSGYTF
>15|TRBV12-3/TRBV12-4|TRBJ2-1|NA|NA
TGTGCCAGCAGTTTGGGCTATACGTCTCCTAATGAGCAGTTCTTC
CASSLGYTSPNEQFF
>15|TRBV2|TRBJ1-6|NA|TRBD1
TGTGCCAGCATAACTATGGACAGGGTTAATTCACCCCTCCACTTT
CASITMDRVNSPLHF
>15|TRBV5-1|TRBJ2-5|few|TRBD1
TGCGCCAGCAGCTTGGGATCGACAGGGGGAGTTGAGCAGTACTTC
CASSLGSTGGVEQYF
>16|TRBV7-2|TRBJ2-7|NA|TRBD2
TGTGCCAGCAGCTTAGCCCTAGCGGGGACAATTTACGAGCAGTACTTC
CASSLALAGTIYEQYF
>19|TRBV20-1|TRBJ1-4|NA|TRBD1
TGCAGTGCTAGAGCGGCCACAGGGGACATAGTTGCAACTAATGAAAAACTGTTTTTT
CSARAATGDIVATNEKLFF
>15|TRBV7-2|TRBJ1-6|NA|NA
TGTGCCAGCAGCTTAGGGGGGGGCGGTGGTAAGCCCCTCCACTTT
CASSLGGGGGKPLHF
>14|TRBV7-6|TRBJ2-7|few|TRBD1
TGTGCCAGCAGCCTTGGGACAGGGATAGAGGAGCAGTACTTC
CASSLGTGIEEQYF
>16|TRBV7-3|TRBJ2-3|NA|TRBD2
TGTGCCAGCAGCTTAACTGGGGGAGGGAAGACAGATACGCAGTATTTT
CASSLTGGGKTDTQYF
>13|TRBV5-5|TRBJ1-1|NA|NA
TGTGCCAGCAGCTCCAGAGGGTACACTGAAGCTTTCTTT
CASSSRGYTEAFF
>14|TRBV20-1|TRBJ1-2|few|NA
TGCAGTGCTAGAGGATTACAGCTCGCCTATGGCTACACCTTC
CSARGLQLAYGYTF
>13|TRBV20-1|TRBJ1-1|NA|NA
TGCAGTGCCTTAACAGGGAAGAACACTGAAGCTTTCTTT
CSALTGKNTEAFF
>15|TRBV5-1|TRBJ2-5|NA|NA
TGCGCCAGCAGTACCGTCGGGGGGCAAACTGAGACCCAGTACTTC
CASSTVGGQTETQYF
>14|TRBV9|TRBJ2-1|NA|TRBD2
TGTGCCAGCAGCGTAGAGCTAGCGGGAGGGCAGCAGTTCTTC
CASSVELAGGQQFF
>15|TRBV5-1|TRBJ1-1|NA|TRBD1
TGCGCCAGCAGCTTTGATCCAGGGGGGGGCACTGAAGCTTTCTTT
CASSFDPGGGTEAFF
>11|TRBV29-1|TRBJ2-1|many|NA
TGCAGCGTTGAAGCTAACGGTGAGCAGTTCTTC
CSVEANGEQFF
>12|TRBV27|TRBJ1-1|NA|NA
TGTGCCAGCAGTTTCTACGGCAGCGAGGCTTTCTTT
CASSFYGSEAFF
>13|TRBV18|TRBJ2-7|few|NA
TGTGCCAGCTCACCAACCCAGGGCCACGAGCAGTACTTC
CASSPTQGHEQYF
>18|TRBV20-1|TRBJ2-1|NA|TRBD2
TGCAGTGCTCGCGACCAGGGAGTAGCGGGGGGTTATTACAATGAGCAGTTCTTC
CSARDQGVAGGYYNEQFF